The T cell receptor (beta chain) under discussion was sequenced for a study of T cell responses to AZD1222 COVID-19 vaccine. About the study: Timing groups of about 4 and about 12 weeks for second doses were pooled.

V lost 3 bases and J lost 1, with 15 bases in between. The CDR3 is made up of 16 amino acids. From germline, CDR1 is LGHNA and CDR2 YNFKEQ. TCRdb keeps only in-frame clones here, not all; method: immunoSEQ multiplex PCR. Of roughly 140,000 clones in the sample, approximately 88% were seen once. This receptor was obtained from an adult in good health. The V gene is TRBV4-2, the J gene TRBJ1-1, with D tentatively TRBD1 (5 bases). The sequencing used peripheral blood, collected on day 0 of AZD1222 vaccination. CDR3 protein: CASSHGGVRGNTEAFF. DNA of the CDR3: TGTGCCAGCAGCCATGGGGGGGTCAGAGGGAACACTGAAGCTTTCTTT.